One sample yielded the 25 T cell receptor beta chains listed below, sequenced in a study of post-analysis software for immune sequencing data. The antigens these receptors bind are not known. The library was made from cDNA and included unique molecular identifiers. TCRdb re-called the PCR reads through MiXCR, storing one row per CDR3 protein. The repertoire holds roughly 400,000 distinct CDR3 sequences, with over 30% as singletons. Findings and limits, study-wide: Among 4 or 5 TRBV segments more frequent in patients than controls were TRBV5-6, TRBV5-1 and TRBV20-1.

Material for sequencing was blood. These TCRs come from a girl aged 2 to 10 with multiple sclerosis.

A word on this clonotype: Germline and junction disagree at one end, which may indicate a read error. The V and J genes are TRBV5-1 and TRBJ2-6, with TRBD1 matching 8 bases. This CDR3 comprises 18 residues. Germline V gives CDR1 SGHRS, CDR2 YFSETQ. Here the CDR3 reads CVSSLEGQAFKGANVLTF. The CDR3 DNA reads TGCGTCAGCAGCTTGGAGGGACAGGCCTTTAAGGGGGCCAACGTCCTGACTTTC.

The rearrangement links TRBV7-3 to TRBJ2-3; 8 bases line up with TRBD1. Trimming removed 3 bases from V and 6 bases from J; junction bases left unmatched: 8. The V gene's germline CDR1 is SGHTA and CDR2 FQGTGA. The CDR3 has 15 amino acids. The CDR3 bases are TGTGCCAGCAGCTTTCGACAGGGGTCGGTTGATACGCAGTATTTT. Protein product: CASSFRQGSVDTQYF.

The DNA for the CDR3 is TGTGCCAGCAGTGCTAGCGGTGGGGCAGGTACGCAGTATTTT. The encoded protein is CASSASGGAGTQYF. The V call is TRBV6-6, the J call TRBJ2-3, with 7 bases identical to TRBD2. The CDR3 runs 14 residues. Germline V CDR1 and CDR2: MNHNY, SVGAGI (reference sequence). With V trimmed by 5 bases and J by 8 bases, 10 bases remained unmatched.

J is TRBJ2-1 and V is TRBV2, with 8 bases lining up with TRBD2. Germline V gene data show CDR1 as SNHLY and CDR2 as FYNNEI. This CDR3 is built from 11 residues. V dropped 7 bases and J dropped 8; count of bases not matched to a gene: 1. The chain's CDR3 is CASTLADEQFF. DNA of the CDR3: TGTGCCAGCACACTAGCGGATGAGCAGTTCTTC.

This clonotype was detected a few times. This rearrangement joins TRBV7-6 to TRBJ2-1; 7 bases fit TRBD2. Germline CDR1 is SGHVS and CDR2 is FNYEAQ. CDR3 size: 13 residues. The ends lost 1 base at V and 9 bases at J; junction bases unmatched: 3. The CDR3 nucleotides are TGTGCCAGCAGCTTAGACGGCGGGGGTGAGCAGTTCTTC. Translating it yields CASSLDGGGEQFF.

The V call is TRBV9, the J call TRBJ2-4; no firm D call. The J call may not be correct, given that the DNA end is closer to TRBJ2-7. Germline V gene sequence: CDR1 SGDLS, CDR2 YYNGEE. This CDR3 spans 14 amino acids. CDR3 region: CASSVDSSVYEQYF. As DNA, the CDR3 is TGTGCCAGCAGCGTAGACTCAAGCGTTTACGAGCAGTACTTC.

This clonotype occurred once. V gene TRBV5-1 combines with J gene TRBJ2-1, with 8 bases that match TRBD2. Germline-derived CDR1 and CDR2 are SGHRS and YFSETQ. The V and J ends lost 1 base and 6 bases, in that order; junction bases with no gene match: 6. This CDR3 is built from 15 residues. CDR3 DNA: TGCGCCAGCAGCTTGTTGGGACTAGGATCCAATGAGCAGTTCTTC. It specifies CASSLLGLGSNEQFF.

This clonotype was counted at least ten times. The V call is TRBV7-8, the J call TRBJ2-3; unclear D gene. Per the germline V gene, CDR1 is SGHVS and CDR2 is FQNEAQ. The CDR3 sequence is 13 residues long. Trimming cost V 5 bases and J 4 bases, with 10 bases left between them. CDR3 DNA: TGTGCCAGCAGCCAATCTCCCTCAGATACGCAGTATTTT. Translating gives CASSQSPSDTQYF.

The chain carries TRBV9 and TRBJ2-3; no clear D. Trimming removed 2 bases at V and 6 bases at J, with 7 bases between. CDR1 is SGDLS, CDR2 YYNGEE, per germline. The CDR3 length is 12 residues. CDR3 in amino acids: CASSVTWDTQYF. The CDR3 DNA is TGTGCCAGCAGCGTCACGTGGGATACGCAGTATTTT.

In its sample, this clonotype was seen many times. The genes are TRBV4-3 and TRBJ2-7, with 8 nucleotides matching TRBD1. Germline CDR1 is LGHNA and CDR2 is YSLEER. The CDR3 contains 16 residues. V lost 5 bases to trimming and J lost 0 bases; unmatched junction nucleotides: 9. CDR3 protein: CASSSKTGTGSYEQYF. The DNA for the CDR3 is TGCGCCAGCAGCTCTAAGACGGGGACAGGCTCCTACGAGCAGTACTTC.

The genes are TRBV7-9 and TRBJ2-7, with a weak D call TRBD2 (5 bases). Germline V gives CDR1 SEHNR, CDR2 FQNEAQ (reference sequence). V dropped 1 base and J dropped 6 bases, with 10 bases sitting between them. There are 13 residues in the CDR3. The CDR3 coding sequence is TGTGCCAGCAGCTTAGGAGCTCGGGGCGAGCAGTACTTC. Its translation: CASSLGARGEQYF. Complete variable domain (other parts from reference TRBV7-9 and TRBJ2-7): DTGVSQNPRHKITKRGQNVTFRCDPISEHNRLYWYRQTLGQGPEFLTYFQNEAQLEKSRLLSDRFSAERPKGSFSTLEIQRTEQGDSAMYLCASSLGARGEQYFGPGTRLTVT.

The CDR3 nucleotides are TGCGCCAGCAGCCCCCCCCGGACAGGGTACTACAATGAGCAGTTCTTC. Its protein is CASSPPRTGYYNEQFF. The chain carries TRBV5-1 and TRBJ2-1; 8 positions match TRBD1. The CDR3 loop spans 16 amino acids. Germline V gives CDR1 SGHRS, CDR2 YFSETQ. V trimming: 4 bases; J trimming: 3 bases; junction bases outside the gene matches: 9.

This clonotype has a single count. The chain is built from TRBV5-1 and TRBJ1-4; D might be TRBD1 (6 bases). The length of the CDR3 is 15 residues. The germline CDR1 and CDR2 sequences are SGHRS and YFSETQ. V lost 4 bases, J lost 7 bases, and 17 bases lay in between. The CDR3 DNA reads TGCGCCAGCAGCCCCGATGGGCAGGGGTGTGAAAAACTGTTTTTT. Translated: CASSPDGQGCEKLFF.

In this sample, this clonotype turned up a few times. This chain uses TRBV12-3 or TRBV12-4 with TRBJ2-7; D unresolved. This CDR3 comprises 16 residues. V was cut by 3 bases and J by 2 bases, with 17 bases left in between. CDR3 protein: CASSFPPWSATYEQYF. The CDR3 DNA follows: TGTGCCAGCAGTTTCCCTCCGTGGAGTGCAACCTACGAGCAGTACTTC.

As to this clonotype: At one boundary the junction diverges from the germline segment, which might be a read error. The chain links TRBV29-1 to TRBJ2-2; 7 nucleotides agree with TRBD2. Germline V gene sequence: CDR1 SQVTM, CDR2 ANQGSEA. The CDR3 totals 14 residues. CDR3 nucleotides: TGCAGCGTACCCTGGGACTACAACACCGGGGAGTTGTTTTTT. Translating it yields CSVPWDYNTGELFF.

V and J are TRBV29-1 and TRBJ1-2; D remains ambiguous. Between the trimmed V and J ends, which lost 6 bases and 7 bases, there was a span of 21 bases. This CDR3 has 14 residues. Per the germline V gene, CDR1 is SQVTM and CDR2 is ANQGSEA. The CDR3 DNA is TGCAGCGTGGAACCCGTGAGGGCCTTGGGTGGCTACACCTTC. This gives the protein CSVEPVRALGGYTF.

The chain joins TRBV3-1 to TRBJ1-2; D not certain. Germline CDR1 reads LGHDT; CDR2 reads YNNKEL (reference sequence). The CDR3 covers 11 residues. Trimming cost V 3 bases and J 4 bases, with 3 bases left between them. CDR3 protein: CASSHVYGYTF. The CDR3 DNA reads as TGTGCCAGCAGCCACGTCTATGGCTACACCTTC.

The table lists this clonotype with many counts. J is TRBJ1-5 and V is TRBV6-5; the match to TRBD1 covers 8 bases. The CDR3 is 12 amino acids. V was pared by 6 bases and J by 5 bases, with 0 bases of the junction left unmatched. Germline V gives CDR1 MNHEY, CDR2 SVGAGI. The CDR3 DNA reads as TGTGCCAGCAGGACAGGGGATCAGCCCCAGCATTTT. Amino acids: CASRTGDQPQHF.

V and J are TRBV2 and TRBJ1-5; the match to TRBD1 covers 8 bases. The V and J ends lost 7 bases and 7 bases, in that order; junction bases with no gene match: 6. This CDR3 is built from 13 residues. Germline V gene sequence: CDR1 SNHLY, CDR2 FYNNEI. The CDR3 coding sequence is TGTGCCAGCACCGACAGGGGAGACCAGCCCCAGCATTTT. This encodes CASTDRGDQPQHF.

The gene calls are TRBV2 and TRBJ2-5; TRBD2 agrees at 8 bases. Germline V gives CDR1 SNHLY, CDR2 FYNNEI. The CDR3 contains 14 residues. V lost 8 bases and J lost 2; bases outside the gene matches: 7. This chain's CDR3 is CASGLAGRQETQYF. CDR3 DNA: TGTGCCAGCGGCTTAGCGGGGCGACAAGAGACCCAGTACTTC.

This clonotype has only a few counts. CDR3 region: CASSLGTTNTGELFF. CDR3 coding DNA: TGTGCCAGCAGCTTGGGGACCACAAACACCGGGGAGCTGTTTTTT. This chain links TRBV5-6 with TRBJ2-2; D unclear. Germline V gene data show CDR1 as SGHDT and CDR2 as YYEEEE. V was trimmed by 0 bases and J by 2 bases, leaving 8 bases between them. The CDR3 extends over 15 amino acids.

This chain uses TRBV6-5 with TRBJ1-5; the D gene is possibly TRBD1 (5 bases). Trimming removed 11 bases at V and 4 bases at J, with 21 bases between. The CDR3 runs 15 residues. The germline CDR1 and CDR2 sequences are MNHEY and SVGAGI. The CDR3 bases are TGTGCCTCCTCAAACGGCCGACAGTTAAATCAGCCCCAGCATTTT. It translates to CASSNGRQLNQPQHF.

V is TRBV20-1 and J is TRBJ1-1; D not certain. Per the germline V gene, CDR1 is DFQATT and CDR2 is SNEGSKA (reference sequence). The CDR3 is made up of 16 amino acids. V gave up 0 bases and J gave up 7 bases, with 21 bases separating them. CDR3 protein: CSARDSRADEPYEAFF. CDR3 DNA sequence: TGCAGTGCTAGAGATAGTAGGGCAGACGAACCCTATGAAGCTTTCTTT.

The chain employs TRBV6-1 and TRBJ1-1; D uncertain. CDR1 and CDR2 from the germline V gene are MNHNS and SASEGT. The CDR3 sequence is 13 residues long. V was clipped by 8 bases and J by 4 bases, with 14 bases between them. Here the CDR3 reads CASRVMVSTEAFF. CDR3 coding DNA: TGTGCCAGCCGGGTTATGGTAAGCACTGAAGCTTTCTTT.

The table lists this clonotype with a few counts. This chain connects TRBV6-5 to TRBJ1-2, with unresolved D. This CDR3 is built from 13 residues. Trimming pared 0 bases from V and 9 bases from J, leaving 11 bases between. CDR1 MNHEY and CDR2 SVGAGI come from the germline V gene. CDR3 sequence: CASSYSTPSSYTF. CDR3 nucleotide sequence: TGTGCCAGCAGTTACTCGACCCCGTCGAGCTACACCTTC.